The sequence of this TCR beta chain was determined in a study of neurological immune-mediated disorders. Trimming took off 5 bases at V and 5 bases at J, with 15 bases between the two ends. The CDR3 loop spans 14 amino acids. CDR1 and CDR2 from the germline V gene are MGHDK and SYGVNS. This clonotype was picked up many times. TCRdb recomputed calls from the 5' RACE reads with MiXCR, one row per CDR3 protein. The table lists 80,000 to 85,000 distinct CDR3 sequences, approximately 2.4% of them singletons, with around 1.1% in the top ten. This clonotype was sampled from a woman in her twenties or thirties with multiple sclerosis. The V gene is TRBV25-1, the J gene TRBJ2-5; perhaps D is TRBD1 or TRBD2 (5 bases each). Sequences were obtained from PBMCs. The CDR3, as DNA: TGTGCCAGCAGTCTCCACGGGACCGGGGAGACCCAGTACTTC. Translating gives CASSLHGTGETQYF.